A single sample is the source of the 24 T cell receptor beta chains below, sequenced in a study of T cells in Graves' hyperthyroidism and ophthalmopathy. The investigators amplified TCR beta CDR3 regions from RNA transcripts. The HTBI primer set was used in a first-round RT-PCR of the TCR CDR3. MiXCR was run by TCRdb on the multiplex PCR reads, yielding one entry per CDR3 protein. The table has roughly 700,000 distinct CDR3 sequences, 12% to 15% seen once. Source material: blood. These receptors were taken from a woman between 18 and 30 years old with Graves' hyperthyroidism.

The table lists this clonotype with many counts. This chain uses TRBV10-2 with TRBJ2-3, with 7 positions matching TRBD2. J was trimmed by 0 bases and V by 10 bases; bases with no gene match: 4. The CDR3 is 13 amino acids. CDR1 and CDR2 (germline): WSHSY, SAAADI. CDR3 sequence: CATLAASTDTQYF. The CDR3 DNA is TGCGCCACCCTAGCGGCTAGCACAGATACGCAGTATTTT.

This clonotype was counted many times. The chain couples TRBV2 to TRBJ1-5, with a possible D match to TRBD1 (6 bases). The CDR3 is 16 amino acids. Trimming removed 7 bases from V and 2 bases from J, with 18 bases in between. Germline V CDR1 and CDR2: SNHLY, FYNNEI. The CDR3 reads CASTWLARGGNQPQHF. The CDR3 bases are TGTGCCAGCACATGGCTCGCAAGGGGGGGCAATCAGCCCCAGCATTTT.

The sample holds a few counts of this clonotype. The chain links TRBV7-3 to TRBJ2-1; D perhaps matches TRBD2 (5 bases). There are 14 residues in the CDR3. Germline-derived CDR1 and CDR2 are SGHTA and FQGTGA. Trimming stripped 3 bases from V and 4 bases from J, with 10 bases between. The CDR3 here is CASSLGVRYNEQFF. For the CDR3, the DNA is TGTGCCAGCAGCTTGGGAGTACGATACAATGAGCAGTTCTTC.

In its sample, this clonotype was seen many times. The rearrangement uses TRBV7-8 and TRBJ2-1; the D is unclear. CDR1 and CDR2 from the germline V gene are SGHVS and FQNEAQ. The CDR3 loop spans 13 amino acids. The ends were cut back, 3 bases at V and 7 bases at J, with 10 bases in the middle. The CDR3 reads CASSFAVRNEQFF. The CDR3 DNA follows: TGTGCCAGCAGCTTTGCCGTCCGGAATGAGCAGTTCTTC. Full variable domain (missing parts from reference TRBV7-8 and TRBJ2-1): GAGVSQSPRYKVAKRGQDVALRCDPISGHVSLFWYQQALGQGPEFLTYFQNEAQLDKSGLPSDRFFAERPEGSVSTLKIQRTQQEDSAVYLCASSFAVRNEQFFGPGTRLTVL.

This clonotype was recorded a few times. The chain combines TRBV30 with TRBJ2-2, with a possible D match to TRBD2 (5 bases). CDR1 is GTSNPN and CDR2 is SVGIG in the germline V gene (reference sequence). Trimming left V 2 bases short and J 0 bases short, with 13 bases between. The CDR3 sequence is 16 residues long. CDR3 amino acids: CAWSTTWGANTGELFF. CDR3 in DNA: TGTGCCTGGAGTACAACGTGGGGAGCGAACACCGGGGAGCTGTTTTTT.

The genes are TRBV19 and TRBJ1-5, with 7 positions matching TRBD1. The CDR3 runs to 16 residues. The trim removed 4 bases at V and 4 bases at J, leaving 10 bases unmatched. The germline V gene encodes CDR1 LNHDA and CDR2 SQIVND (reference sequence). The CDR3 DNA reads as TGTGCCAGTAGTACACGAACAGGGGTCCTAAATCAGCCCCAGCATTTT. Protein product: CASSTRTGVLNQPQHF.

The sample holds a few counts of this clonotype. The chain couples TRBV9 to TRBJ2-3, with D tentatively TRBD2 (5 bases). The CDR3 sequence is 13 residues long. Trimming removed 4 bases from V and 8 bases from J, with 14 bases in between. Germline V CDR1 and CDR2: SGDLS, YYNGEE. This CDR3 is CASSRDHTGTQYF. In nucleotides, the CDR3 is TGTGCCAGCAGCCGGGATCATACGGGTACGCAGTATTTT.

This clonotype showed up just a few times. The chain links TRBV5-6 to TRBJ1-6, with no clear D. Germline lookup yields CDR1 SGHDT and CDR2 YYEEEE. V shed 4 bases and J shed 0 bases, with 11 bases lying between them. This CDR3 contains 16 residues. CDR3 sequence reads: CASSLRQGSYNSPLHF. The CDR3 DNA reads TGTGCCAGCAGCCTTCGACAAGGCTCCTATAATTCACCCCTCCACTTT.

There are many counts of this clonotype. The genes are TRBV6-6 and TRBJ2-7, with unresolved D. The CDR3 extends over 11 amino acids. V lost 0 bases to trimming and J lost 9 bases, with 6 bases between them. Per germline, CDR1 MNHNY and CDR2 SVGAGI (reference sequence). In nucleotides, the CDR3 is TGTGCCAGCAGTTACTCCGACGGGCAGTACTTC. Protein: CASSYSDGQYF.

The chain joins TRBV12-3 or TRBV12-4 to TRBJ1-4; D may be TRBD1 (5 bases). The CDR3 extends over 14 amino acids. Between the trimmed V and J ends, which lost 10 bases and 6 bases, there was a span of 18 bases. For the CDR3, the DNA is TGTGCCACCCGCGGGGGGGAGGCCGATGAAAAACTGTTTTTT. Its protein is CATRGGEADEKLFF.

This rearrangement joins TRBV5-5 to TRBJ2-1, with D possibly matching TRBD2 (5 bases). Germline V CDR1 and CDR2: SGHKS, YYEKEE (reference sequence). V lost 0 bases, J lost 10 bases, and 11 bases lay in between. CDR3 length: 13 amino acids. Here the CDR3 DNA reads TGTGCCAGCAGCTTGGCCTCGGGCGGGGAGCAGTTCTTC. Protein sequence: CASSLASGGEQFF.

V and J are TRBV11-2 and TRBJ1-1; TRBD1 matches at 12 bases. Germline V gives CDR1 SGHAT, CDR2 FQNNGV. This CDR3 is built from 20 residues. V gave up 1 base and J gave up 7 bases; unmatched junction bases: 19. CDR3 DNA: TGTGCCAGCAGCTTAGGTTTCCGCCACCGGGACAGGGGGCGCATCCTTGAAGCTTTCTTT. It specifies CASSLGFRHRDRGRILEAFF.

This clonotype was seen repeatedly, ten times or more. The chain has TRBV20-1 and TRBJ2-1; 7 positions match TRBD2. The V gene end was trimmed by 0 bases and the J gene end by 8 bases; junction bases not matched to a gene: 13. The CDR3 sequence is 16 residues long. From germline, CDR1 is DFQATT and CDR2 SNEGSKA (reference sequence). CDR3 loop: CSARDNPRGRIDEQFF. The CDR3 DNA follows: TGCAGTGCTAGAGATAACCCCCGCGGGAGAATCGATGAGCAGTTCTTC.

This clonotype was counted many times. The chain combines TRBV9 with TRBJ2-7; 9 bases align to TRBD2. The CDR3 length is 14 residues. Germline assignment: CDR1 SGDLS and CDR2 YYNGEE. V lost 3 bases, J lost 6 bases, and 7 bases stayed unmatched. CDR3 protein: CASSAGLASLEQYF. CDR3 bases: TGTGCCAGCAGCGCGGGACTAGCTTCCCTCGAGCAGTACTTC.

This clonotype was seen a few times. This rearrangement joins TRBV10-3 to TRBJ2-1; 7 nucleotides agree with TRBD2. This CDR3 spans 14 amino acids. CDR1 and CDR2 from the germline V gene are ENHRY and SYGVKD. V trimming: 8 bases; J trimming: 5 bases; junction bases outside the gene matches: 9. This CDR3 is CAIAEGGINNEQFF. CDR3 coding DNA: TGTGCCATCGCGGAGGGAGGGATAAACAATGAGCAGTTCTTC.

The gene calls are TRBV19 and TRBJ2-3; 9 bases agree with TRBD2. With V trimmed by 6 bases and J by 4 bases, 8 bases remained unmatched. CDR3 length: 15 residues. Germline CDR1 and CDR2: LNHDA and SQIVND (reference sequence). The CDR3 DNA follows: TGTGCCAGTAGGCCCCTCGCGGGAGGGTCAGATACGCAGTATTTT. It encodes CASRPLAGGSDTQYF. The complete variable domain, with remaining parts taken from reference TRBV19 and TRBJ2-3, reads DGGITQSPKYLFRKEGQNVTLSCEQNLNHDAMYWYRQDPGQGLRLIYYSQIVNDFQKGDIAEGYSVSREKKESFPLTVTSAQKNPTAFYLCASRPLAGGSDTQYFGPGTRLTVL.

CDR3 DNA: TGTGCCAGCAGTTTCGGACAGGGGTGGCACACTGAAGCTTTCTTT. Encoded protein: CASSFGQGWHTEAFF. The chain has TRBV6-2 or TRBV6-3 and TRBJ1-1; TRBD1 aligns across 9 bases. The length of the CDR3 is 15 residues. Trimming at V came to 4 bases and at J to 3 bases, leaving 6 bases not matched to a gene. The germline CDR1 and CDR2 sequences are MNHEY and SVGEGT.

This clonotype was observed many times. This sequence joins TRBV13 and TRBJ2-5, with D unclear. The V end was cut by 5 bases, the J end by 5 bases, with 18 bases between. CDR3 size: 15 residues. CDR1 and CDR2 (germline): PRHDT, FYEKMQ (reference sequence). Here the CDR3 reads CASSIAFQVEETQYF. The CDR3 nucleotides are TGTGCCAGCAGCATCGCTTTCCAGGTGGAGGAGACCCAGTACTTC.

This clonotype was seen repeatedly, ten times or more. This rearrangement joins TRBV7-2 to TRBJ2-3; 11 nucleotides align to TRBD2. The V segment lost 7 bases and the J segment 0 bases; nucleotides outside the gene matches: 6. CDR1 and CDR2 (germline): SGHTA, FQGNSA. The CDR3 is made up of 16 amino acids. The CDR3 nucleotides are TGTGCCAGCACCCTGACTAGCGGGACAAGCACAGATACGCAGTATTTT. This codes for CASTLTSGTSTDTQYF. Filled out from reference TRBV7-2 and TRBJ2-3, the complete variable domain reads GAGVSQSPSNKVTEKGKDVELRCDPISGHTALYWYRQSLGQGLEFLIYFQGNSAPDKSGLPSDRFSAERTGGSVSTLTIQRTQQEDSAVYLCASTLTSGTSTDTQYFGPGTRLTVL.

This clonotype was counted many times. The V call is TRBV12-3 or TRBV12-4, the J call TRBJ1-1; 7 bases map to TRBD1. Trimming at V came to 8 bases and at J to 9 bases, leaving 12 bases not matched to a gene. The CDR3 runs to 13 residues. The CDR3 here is CASGDSSGNKAFF. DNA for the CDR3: TGTGCCAGCGGGGACAGTTCAGGGAATAAAGCTTTCTTT.

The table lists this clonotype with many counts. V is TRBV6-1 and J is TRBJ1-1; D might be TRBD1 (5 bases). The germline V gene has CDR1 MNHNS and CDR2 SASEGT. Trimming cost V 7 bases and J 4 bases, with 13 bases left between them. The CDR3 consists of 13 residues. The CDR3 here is CASTLRVGTEAFF. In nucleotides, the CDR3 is TGTGCCAGCACTCTCAGGGTGGGCACTGAAGCTTTCTTT.

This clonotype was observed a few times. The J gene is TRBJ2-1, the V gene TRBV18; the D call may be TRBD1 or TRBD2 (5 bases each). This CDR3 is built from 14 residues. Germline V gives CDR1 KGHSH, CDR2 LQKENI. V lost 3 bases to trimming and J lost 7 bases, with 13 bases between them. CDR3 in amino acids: CASSPRDLANEQFF. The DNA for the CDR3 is TGTGCCAGCTCACCCCGGGACCTTGCAAATGAGCAGTTCTTC.

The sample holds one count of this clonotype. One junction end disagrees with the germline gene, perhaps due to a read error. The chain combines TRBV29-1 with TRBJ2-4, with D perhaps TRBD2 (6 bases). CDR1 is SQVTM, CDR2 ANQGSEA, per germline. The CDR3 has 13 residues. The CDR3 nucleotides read TGCAGCGGTATAGCGGAAGCCGAAAACATTCAGTACTTC. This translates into CSGIAEAENIQYF.

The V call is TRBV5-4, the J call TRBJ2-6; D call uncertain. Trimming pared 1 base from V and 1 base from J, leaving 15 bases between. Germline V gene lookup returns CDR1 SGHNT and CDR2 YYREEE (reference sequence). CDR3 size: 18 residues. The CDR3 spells CASSLLARPLSGANVLTF. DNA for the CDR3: TGTGCCAGCAGCTTGTTAGCCCGCCCTCTGTCTGGGGCCAACGTCCTGACTTTC. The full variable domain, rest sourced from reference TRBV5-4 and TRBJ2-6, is ETGVTQSPTHLIKTRGQQVTLRCSSQSGHNTVSWYQQALGQGPQFIFQYYREEENGRGNFPPRFSGLQFPNYSSELNVNALELDDSALYLCASSLLARPLSGANVLTFGAGSRLTVL.